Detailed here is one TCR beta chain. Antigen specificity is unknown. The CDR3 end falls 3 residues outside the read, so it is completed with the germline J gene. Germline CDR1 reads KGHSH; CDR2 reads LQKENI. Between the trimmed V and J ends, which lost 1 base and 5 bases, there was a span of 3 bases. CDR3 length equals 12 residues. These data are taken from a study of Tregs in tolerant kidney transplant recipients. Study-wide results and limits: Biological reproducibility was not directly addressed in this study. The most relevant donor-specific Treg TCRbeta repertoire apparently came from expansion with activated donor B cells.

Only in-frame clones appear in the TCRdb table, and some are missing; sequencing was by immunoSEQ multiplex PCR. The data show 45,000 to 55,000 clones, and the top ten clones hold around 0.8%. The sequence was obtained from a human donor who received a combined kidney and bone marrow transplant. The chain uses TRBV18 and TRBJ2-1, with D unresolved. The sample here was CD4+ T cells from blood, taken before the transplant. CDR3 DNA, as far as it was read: TGTGCCAGCTCACCACTCGACAATGAG. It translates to CASSPLDNE. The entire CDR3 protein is CASSPLDNEQFF.